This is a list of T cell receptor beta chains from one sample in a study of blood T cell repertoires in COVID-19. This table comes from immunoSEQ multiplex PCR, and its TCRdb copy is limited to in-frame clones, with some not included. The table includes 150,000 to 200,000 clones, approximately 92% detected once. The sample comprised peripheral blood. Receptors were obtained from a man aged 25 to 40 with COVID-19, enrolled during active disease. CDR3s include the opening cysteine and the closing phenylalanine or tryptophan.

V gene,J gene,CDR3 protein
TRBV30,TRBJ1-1,CAWKGQLNTEAFF
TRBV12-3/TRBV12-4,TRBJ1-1,CASRTAGTEAFF
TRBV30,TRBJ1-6,CAWTGSAYSSPLHF
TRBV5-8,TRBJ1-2,CASSRTGFYGYTF
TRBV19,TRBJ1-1,CASIRDSLTEAFF
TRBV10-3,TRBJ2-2,CAIHGTANTGELFF
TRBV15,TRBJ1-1,CATSLGQGGTEAFF
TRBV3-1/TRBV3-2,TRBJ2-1,CASSQTLAGVDEQFF
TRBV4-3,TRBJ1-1,CASSQERWGGEAFF
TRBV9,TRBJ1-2,CASTVGGASLSYGYTF
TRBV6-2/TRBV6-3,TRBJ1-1,CASSFTFSLTEAFF
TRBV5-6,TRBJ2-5,CASSRGRGGETQYF
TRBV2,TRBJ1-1,CASSPDRGPRAGTEAFF